These 14 T cell receptor beta chains were all obtained from the same sample, sequenced in a study of cytomegalovirus exposure and HLA in healthy donors. PCR primers comprised 60 Vbeta and 13 Jbeta primers. Sequencing used immunoSEQ multiplex PCR; TCRdb keeps in-frame clones, though not all of them. This table holds 80,000 or so clones. Sequences were obtained from PBMCs. Receptors were obtained from a woman in her twenties or thirties in good health and CMV-seronegative.

V gene TRBV2 combines with J gene TRBJ2-5, with 9 bases aligning to TRBD1. The V gene's germline CDR1 is SNHLY and CDR2 FYNNEI. Unmatched junction bases numbered 9, after V lost 3 bases and J lost 4 bases. The CDR3 covers 16 residues. The CDR3 region is CASSDLGQGGRETQYF. As DNA, the CDR3 is TGTGCCAGCAGTGACTTGGGACAGGGAGGCCGAGAGACCCAGTACTTC. The variable domain in full, completed from reference TRBV2 and TRBJ2-5, reads EPEVTQTPSHQVTQMGQEVILRCVPISNHLYFYWYRQILGQKVEFLVSFYNNEISEKSEIFDDQFSVERPDGSNFTLKIRSTKLEDSAMYFCASSDLGQGGRETQYFGPGTRLLVL.

V usage is TRBV6-5 and J usage is TRBJ1-4; weak D call: TRBD1 (5 bases). The CDR3 spans 15 residues. Germline-derived CDR1 and CDR2 are MNHEY and SVGAGI. Trimming removed 7 bases at V and 2 bases at J, with 14 bases between. As DNA, the CDR3 is TGTGCCAGCACTCAAACGGCAGGGACTAATGAAAAACTGTTTTTT. Its translation: CASTQTAGTNEKLFF.

The V gene is TRBV7-9, the J gene TRBJ1-3, with D uncertain. This CDR3 spans 15 amino acids. Per the germline V gene, CDR1 is SEHNR and CDR2 is FQNEAQ (reference sequence). The V end lost 1 base, the J end lost 3 bases, and 10 bases lay between the germline ends. The CDR3 DNA reads as TGTGCCAGCAGCTTAGTCCCGAACGGTGGAAACACCATATATTTT. Protein sequence: CASSLVPNGGNTIYF.

This chain uses TRBV5-6 with TRBJ2-7, with D maybe TRBD2 (7 bases). V gave up 2 bases and J gave up 3 bases, with 12 bases separating them. The CDR3 is 14 amino acids. CDR1 SGHDT and CDR2 YYEEEE come from the germline V gene. DNA of the CDR3: TGTGCCAGCAGCTTAGGGGGGGACGTCTACGAGCAGTACTTC. Translation: CASSLGGDVYEQYF.

This chain connects TRBV4-1 to TRBJ1-2, with 7 nucleotides matching TRBD1. This CDR3 is built from 15 residues. Germline V gene data show CDR1 as MGHRA and CDR2 as YSYEKL. V gave up 3 bases and J gave up 8 bases; unmatched junction bases: 12. CDR3: CASSHPITGVRGYTF. In nucleotides, the CDR3 is TGCGCCAGCAGCCACCCCATTACAGGGGTGAGGGGCTACACCTTC.

The chain combines TRBV30 with TRBJ2-4; 8 bases are a match to TRBD2. From germline, CDR1 is GTSNPN and CDR2 SVGIG (reference sequence). Trimming cost V 4 bases and J 6 bases; bases outside gene matches: 8. The CDR3 spans 14 residues. CDR3 in DNA: TGTGCCTGGAACACGGGAGGGCCAAGAAACATTCAGTACTTC. Amino acid sequence: CAWNTGGPRNIQYF.

The chain couples TRBV2 to TRBJ2-3, with D perhaps matching TRBD1 (5 bases). CDR3 length: 14 residues. V dropped 4 bases and J dropped 0 bases, with 8 bases sitting between them. The germline V gene encodes CDR1 SNHLY and CDR2 FYNNEI. The CDR3 protein is CASSGYRSTDTQYF. Written as DNA, the CDR3 is TGTGCCAGCAGTGGGTACAGGAGCACAGATACGCAGTATTTT.

The V and J genes are TRBV6-5 and TRBJ2-2; TRBD1 might be the D (5 bases). Germline V lookup: CDR1 MNHEY, CDR2 SVGAGI. V lost 1 base and J lost 3, with 9 bases in between. The CDR3 length is 15 residues. The CDR3 sequence is CASSYLGPDTGELFF. The CDR3 region has the DNA TGTGCCAGCAGTTACTTGGGGCCGGACACCGGGGAGCTGTTTTTT.

Here the CDR3 reads CASSTGQGMRDTQYF. The CDR3 nucleotides are TGCGCCAGCAGCACCGGACAGGGAATGAGAGATACGCAGTATTTT. The chain combines TRBV5-1 with TRBJ2-3, with TRBD1 matching 8 bases. This CDR3 has 15 residues. The trim removed 4 bases at V and 5 bases at J, leaving 9 bases unmatched. Germline values: CDR1 SGHRS, CDR2 YFSETQ.

The CDR3 region has the DNA TGTGCCAGCAGCTTTAACAGGGGTTCGAGCAATCAGCCCCAGCATTTT. Protein sequence: CASSFNRGSSNQPQHF. The J gene is TRBJ1-5, the V gene TRBV5-8, with 7 bases identical to TRBD1. The CDR3 is 16 amino acids. Per germline, CDR1 SGHTS and CDR2 YDEGEE. V was clipped by 2 bases and J by 1 base; unmatched bases: 6. The whole variable domain, filled in from reference TRBV5-8 and TRBJ1-5, reads EAGVTQSPTHLIKTRGQQATLRCSPISGHTSVYWYQQALGLGLQFLLWYDEGEERNRGNFPPRFSGRQFPNYSSELNVNALELEDSALYLCASSFNRGSSNQPQHFGDGTRLSIL.

The chain employs TRBV18 and TRBJ2-7, with 9 bases identical to TRBD1. CDR3 length: 14 amino acids. Trimming at V came to 2 bases and at J to 3 bases, leaving 2 bases not matched to a gene. Germline-derived CDR1 and CDR2 are KGHSH and LQKENI. The CDR3 loop is CASSPSDRGYEQYF. The CDR3 DNA is TGTGCCAGCTCACCATCGGACAGGGGCTACGAGCAGTACTTC.

This chain joins TRBV29-1 and TRBJ1-1; no definite D call. The CDR3 runs to 12 residues. The V gene's germline CDR1 is SQVTM and CDR2 ANQGSEA. V gave up 4 bases and J gave up 1 base, with 7 bases separating them. This CDR3 is CSVGTANTEAFF. The CDR3 DNA reads as TGCAGCGTTGGGACTGCGAACACTGAAGCTTTCTTT.

The rearrangement uses TRBV4-2 and TRBJ1-2, with 7 nucleotides matching TRBD1. The CDR3 sequence is 16 residues long. CDR1 is LGHNA and CDR2 is YNFKEQ in the germline V gene. Trimming cost V 0 bases and J 5 bases; bases outside gene matches: 9. CDR3 coding DNA: TGTGCCAGCAGCCAAGAGACCCAGGGGGATTCATATGGCTACACCTTC. Protein product: CASSQETQGDSYGYTF.

The V call is TRBV5-5, the J call TRBJ1-2; perhaps TRBD1 as D (5 bases). V was shortened by 1 base and J by 3 bases, with 13 bases between the two germline ends. The CDR3 length is 15 residues. Looked up from germline, CDR1 is SGHKS and CDR2 is YYEKEE (reference sequence). DNA of the CDR3: TGTGCCAGCAGCTTGACAGGTTCGGGCTACTATGGCTACACCTTC. Its protein product is CASSLTGSGYYGYTF.